Below, one T cell receptor (beta chain) is given with its context. The entry originates in a study of human T cells and chemical hapten exposure. The wider study: While the approximately 23-week study was under way, patients received diphenylcyclopropenone on the scalp every week. Slight volume differences across pooled libraries mainly accounted for varying per-sample TCR yields.

TCRdb re-derived calls from the RACE reads in MiXCR, one entry per CDR3 protein. The sample holds about 380,000 distinct CDR3 sequences, about 6% seen once. Time point meaning: patch test 2, 6 weeks after DPC sensitization. Treatment reported: therapeutic diphenylcyclopropenone sensitization with weekly scalp DPC. Blood sampling preceded each patch test application. This CDR3 has 16 amino acids. The germline V gene encodes CDR1 ENHRY and CDR2 SYGVKD. V shed 6 bases and J shed 8 bases, with 22 bases lying between them. The sample was whole blood, taken in connection with sensitization to the hapten diphenylcyclopropenone (DPC). The sequence came from a woman under 30 with alopecia areata. Some clones in this sample may be carry-over from other donors' samples. The gene calls are TRBV10-3 and TRBJ2-2; no reliable D call. The CDR3 is CAIRLKGFIGPGELFF. DNA of the CDR3: TGTGCCATCAGGCTAAAAGGATTTATTGGACCGGGGGAGCTGTTTTTT.